Shown below are 28 T cell receptor beta chains from a single sample sequenced in a study of T-cell reconstitution after alpha-beta-depleted transplantation in children. Preparation of the TCRbeta library was carried out with unique molecular identifiers. Each CDR3 protein gets one entry after TCRdb re-called the PCR reads with MiXCR. This sample has 250,000 to 400,000 distinct CDR3 sequences, with approximately 23% found just once. The specimen comprised PBMCs, mostly from graft donor cells, sampled 180 days after TCRalphabeta/CD19-depleted stem cell transplant. Receptor source: a male patient between 10 and 17 years old who had a stem cell transplant for acute lymphoblastic leukemia, so the T cells may come from the graft donor.

This clonotype was seen a few times. V gene TRBV7-6 combines with J gene TRBJ2-1; TRBD2 agrees at 9 bases. Germline lookup yields CDR1 SGHVS and CDR2 FNYEAQ. The CDR3 runs 15 residues. Unmatched junction bases numbered 9, after V lost 7 bases and J lost 5 bases. The CDR3, as DNA: TGTGCCAGCATCCCGTGGCGGGAGGGCGACAATGAGCAGTTCTTC. It specifies CASIPWREGDNEQFF. The entire variable domain, with the rest obtained from reference TRBV7-6 and TRBJ2-1, is as follows: GAGVSQSPRYKVTKRGQDVALRCDPISGHVSLYWYRQALGQGPEFLTYFNYEAQQDKSGLPNDRFSAERPEGSISTLTIQRTEQRDSAMYRCASIPWREGDNEQFFGPGTRLTVL.

The chain uses TRBV7-2 and TRBJ1-3; D ambiguous. V was clipped by 4 bases and J by 4 bases, with 14 bases between them. The CDR3 totals 15 residues. Germline assignment: CDR1 SGHTA and CDR2 FQGNSA. The CDR3 nucleotides are TGTGCCAGCAGCTCCGTCGGATCCGAGGGAAACACCATATATTTT. Amino acid sequence: CASSSVGSEGNTIYF.

This clonotype was detected only a few times. The rearrangement uses TRBV2 and TRBJ2-7; no clear D gene. CDR3 length: 15 residues. The V gene lost 2 bases and the J gene lost 6 bases, with 17 bases spanning the gap. Germline CDR1 and CDR2: SNHLY and FYNNEI. The CDR3 region is CASSESTRWKLEQYF. The CDR3 DNA reads as TGTGCCAGCAGTGAAAGTACCCGGTGGAAGCTCGAGCAGTACTTC. The full variable domain, in which reference TRBV2 and TRBJ2-7 provide the parts outside the CDR3, is EPEVTQTPSHQVTQMGQEVILRCVPISNHLYFYWYRQILGQKVEFLVSFYNNEISEKSEIFDDQFSVERPDGSNFTLKIRSTKLEDSAMYFCASSESTRWKLEQYFGPGTRLTVT.

The chain has TRBV7-9 and TRBJ1-1; D remains unclear. V gave up 5 bases and J gave up 0 bases, with 10 bases separating them. The germline gives CDR1 SEHNR, CDR2 FQNEAQ (reference sequence). The CDR3 covers 14 residues. CDR3 sequence: CASSPPGMNTEAFF. The CDR3 nucleotides are TGTGCCAGCAGCCCCCCTGGGATGAACACTGAAGCTTTCTTT.

This clonotype was recorded a few times. The chain couples TRBV9 to TRBJ2-3, with 9 bases identical to TRBD2. The CDR3 is 16 amino acids. Germline CDR1 and CDR2: SGDLS and YYNGEE. The V gene end was trimmed by 0 bases and the J gene end by 2 bases; junction bases not matched to a gene: 4. For the CDR3, the DNA is TGTGCCAGCAGCGTAGCCCGGACTAGCGACACAGATACGCAGTATTTT. Its protein is CASSVARTSDTDTQYF.

The chain combines TRBV5-5 with TRBJ1-6; 7 positions match TRBD1. Germline CDR1 reads SGHKS; CDR2 reads YYEKEE (reference sequence). The CDR3 sequence is 13 residues long. J gave up 18 bases and V 4 bases, and 13 bases lay outside the gene matches. Here the CDR3 reads CASSRQGPGVAHF. The CDR3 DNA sequence: TGTGCCAGCAGCCGACAGGGCCCGGGGGTAGCCCACTTT.

The J gene is TRBJ2-4, the V gene TRBV20-1, with unresolved D. This CDR3 spans 14 amino acids. Germline V lookup: CDR1 DFQATT, CDR2 SNEGSKA (reference sequence). Trimming shortened V by 2 bases and J by 4 bases, and 12 bases separated the two germline ends. CDR3 bases: TGCAGTGCTAGACAAACATCTACTAAAAACATTCAGTACTTC. Its translation is CSARQTSTKNIQYF.

This clonotype has more than one count but fewer than ten. The CDR3 region is CASRAGQGAQETQYF. CDR3 DNA: TGCGCCAGCAGGGCGGGACAGGGGGCCCAAGAGACCCAGTACTTC. The chain is built from TRBV5-1 and TRBJ2-5, with 12 bases aligning to TRBD1. Trimming at V came to 5 bases and at J to 1 base, leaving 3 bases not matched to a gene. Looked up from germline, CDR1 is SGHRS and CDR2 is YFSETQ. The CDR3 runs 15 residues.

The table lists this clonotype with many counts. The V call is TRBV29-1, the J call TRBJ2-4; D may be TRBD1 or TRBD2 (6 bases each). The ends were cut back, 5 bases at V and 0 bases at J, with 14 bases in the middle. Germline values: CDR1 SQVTM, CDR2 ANQGSEA. The CDR3 runs to 15 residues. The CDR3 DNA reads TGCAGCGTTTACGAAGGGGGGAGAGCCAAAAACATTCAGTACTTC. It is translated as CSVYEGGRAKNIQYF.

The chain carries TRBV4-1 and TRBJ2-3; D not resolved. The CDR3 has 16 amino acids. The V and J ends lost 0 bases and 1 base respectively, with 11 bases between them. CDR1 and CDR2 (germline): MGHRA, YSYEKL. CDR3 loop: CASSQDPLPRTDTQYF. The CDR3 DNA reads TGCGCCAGCAGCCAAGACCCACTACCCCGCACAGATACGCAGTATTTT.

The rearrangement joins TRBV20-1 to TRBJ2-7; 12 bases are a match to TRBD2. CDR1 DFQATT and CDR2 SNEGSKA come from the germline V gene (reference sequence). The CDR3 is 15 residues long. With V trimmed by 1 base and J by 4 bases, 5 bases remained unmatched. For the CDR3, the DNA is TGCAGTGCTAGAGCCTATGGGACTAGCGGGTACGAGCAGTACTTC. This encodes CSARAYGTSGYEQYF.

V usage is TRBV2 and J usage is TRBJ2-7; a weak D match, TRBD2 (6 bases). The CDR3 is made up of 11 amino acids. Germline V gene data show CDR1 as SNHLY and CDR2 as FYNNEI. The V end was cut by 3 bases, the J end by 9 bases, with 9 bases between. In DNA form, the CDR3 reads TGTGCCAGCAGTGAGGTGCGGGGGCAGTACTTC. Translated, it gives CASSEVRGQYF.

This chain uses TRBV18 with TRBJ2-1; the D call may be TRBD1 or TRBD2 (5 bases each). The V and J ends lost 2 bases and 10 bases respectively, with 24 bases between them. The germline CDR1 and CDR2 sequences are KGHSH and LQKENI. This CDR3 has 17 residues. The CDR3 DNA sequence: TGTGCCAGCTCACCAGCTCCCGGGACCAAACCCCCAATAGAGCAGTTCTTC. It codes for CASSPAPGTKPPIEQFF.

This chain connects TRBV9 to TRBJ2-7; 9 nucleotides match TRBD1. V shed 0 bases, J shed 3 bases, and the junction held 10 bases outside the gene matches. The CDR3 is 17 residues long. The germline gives CDR1 SGDLS, CDR2 YYNGEE. In DNA form, the CDR3 reads TGTGCCAGCAGCGTAGCTCACGCGGGACAGGGAGTCTACGAGCAGTACTTC. Translation gives CASSVAHAGQGVYEQYF. The whole variable domain, filled in from reference TRBV9 and TRBJ2-7, reads DSGVTQTPKHLITATGQRVTLRCSPRSGDLSVYWYQQSLDQGLQFLIQYYNGEERAKGNILERFSAQQFPDLHSELNLSSLELGDSALYFCASSVAHAGQGVYEQYFGPGTRLTVT.

Only a few counts were recorded for this clonotype. The chain recombines TRBV27 with TRBJ2-1, with 7 bases matching TRBD2. The CDR3 is made up of 16 amino acids. The junction had 10 bases not matched to a gene; V was cut back by 3 bases and J by 5 bases. In germline, CDR1 is MNHEY, CDR2 SMNVEV (reference sequence). The DNA for the CDR3 is TGTGCCAGCAGTTTTCGCGGGAGAGCGCCGCACAATGAGCAGTTCTTC. This translates into CASSFRGRAPHNEQFF.

The chain recombines TRBV20-1 with TRBJ2-1; perhaps TRBD1 as D (5 bases). There are 15 residues in the CDR3. From germline, CDR1 is DFQATT and CDR2 SNEGSKA (reference sequence). Trimming removed 2 bases from V and 7 bases from J, with 18 bases in between. CDR3 nucleotide sequence: TGCAGTGCTAGAATTTACGGACACGCACCAAATGAGCAGTTCTTC. Encoded protein: CSARIYGHAPNEQFF.

This rearrangement joins TRBV20-1 to TRBJ2-5; the D is unclear. V was pared by 5 bases and J by 7 bases, with 14 bases between. The CDR3 loop spans 12 amino acids. Germline-derived CDR1 and CDR2 are DFQATT and SNEGSKA (reference sequence). As DNA, the CDR3 is TGCAGTGCTTCGACCGTAGTCGGGACCCAGTACTTC. Translating it yields CSASTVVGTQYF.

This clonotype was seen more than once but under ten times. The rearrangement links TRBV20-1 to TRBJ1-2, with TRBD1 matching 10 bases. Germline CDR1 DFQATT, CDR2 SNEGSKA (reference sequence). The CDR3 has 13 residues. With V trimmed by 4 bases and J by 8 bases, 7 bases remained unmatched. The CDR3 DNA reads as TGCAGTGCTATCAGACAGGGGGCCGGAGGCTACACCTTC. Residues: CSAIRQGAGGYTF.

This sequence joins TRBV7-7 and TRBJ1-1; possible D gene TRBD1, 5 bases. The CDR3 has 13 amino acids. V was clipped by 7 bases and J by 7 bases, with 16 bases between them. From germline, CDR1 is SSHAT and CDR2 FNYEAQ (reference sequence). CDR3 protein: CASTSGFTIEAFF. For the CDR3, the DNA is TGTGCCAGCACTTCAGGGTTCACGATTGAAGCTTTCTTT.

This clonotype came up a few times. V and J are TRBV28 and TRBJ1-1; D is undetermined. Germline lookup yields CDR1 MDHEN and CDR2 SYDVKM. V was trimmed by 5 bases and J by 3 bases, leaving 13 bases between them. The length of the CDR3 is 14 residues. The CDR3 sequence: CASSPQVPDTEAFF. The CDR3 nucleotides are TGTGCCAGCAGTCCTCAGGTGCCCGACACTGAAGCTTTCTTT.

There are a few counts of this clonotype. The genes are TRBV28 and TRBJ2-4; D is undetermined. CDR3 length equals 9 residues. Trimming took 4 bases from V and 15 from J, leaving 7 bases between them. Germline lookup yields CDR1 MDHEN and CDR2 SYDVKM. Here the CDR3 DNA reads TGTGCCAGCAGTTACCCGGGGTACTTC. Translated: CASSYPGYF. Full variable domain (missing parts from reference TRBV28 and TRBJ2-4): DVKVTQSSRYLVKRTGEKVFLECVQDMDHENMFWYRQDPGLGLRLIYFSYDVKMKEKGDIPEGYSVSREKKERFSLILESASTNQTSMYLCASSYPGYFGAGTRLSVL.

This clonotype has just a few counts. The chain combines TRBV4-1 with TRBJ1-1, with D hard to call. This CDR3 region has 17 residues. The germline gives CDR1 MGHRA, CDR2 YSYEKL. V lost 1 base to trimming and J lost 7 bases, with 22 bases between them. The CDR3 sequence: CASSQVPSGALRREAFF. The CDR3 DNA is TGCGCCAGCAGCCAAGTACCGTCAGGAGCTCTGCGTCGTGAAGCTTTCTTT.

This chain uses TRBV11-2 with TRBJ2-1; D remains unclear. Per germline, CDR1 SGHAT and CDR2 FQNNGV. The germline V and J ends were trimmed by 0 bases and 10 bases, with 4 bases remaining between them. The CDR3 runs to 11 residues. The CDR3 loop is CASSLEVEQFF. CDR3 bases: TGTGCCAGCAGCTTAGAAGTAGAGCAGTTCTTC.

This clonotype has just a few counts. The J gene is TRBJ1-1, the V gene TRBV4-1; no firm D call. Germline V CDR1 and CDR2: MGHRA, YSYEKL. The CDR3 runs to 12 residues. Trimming shortened V by 3 bases and J by 7 bases, and 9 bases separated the two germline ends. The CDR3 reads CASSQILHEAFF. CDR3 nucleotide sequence: TGCGCCAGCAGCCAGATCTTACATGAAGCTTTCTTT.

V is TRBV13 and J is TRBJ2-7; D is unresolved. Germline V gene sequence: CDR1 PRHDT, CDR2 FYEKMQ (reference sequence). Trimming stripped 4 bases from V and 0 bases from J, with 7 bases between. This CDR3 contains 13 residues. The CDR3 reads CASSSAPSYEQYF. The CDR3 region has the DNA TGTGCCAGCAGCTCGGCCCCCTCCTACGAGCAGTACTTC.

This clonotype was detected a few times. The rearrangement links TRBV24-1 to TRBJ2-1, with D tentatively TRBD2 (7 bases). Between the trimmed V and J ends, which lost 5 bases and 4 bases, there was a span of 11 bases. The CDR3 has 14 amino acids. The V gene's germline CDR1 is KGHDR and CDR2 SFDVKD. CDR3 DNA sequence: TGTGCCACCAGTGTAGGGGGGGTTTACAATGAGCAGTTCTTC. Protein sequence: CATSVGGVYNEQFF.

This clonotype was picked up a small number of times. The chain couples TRBV27 to TRBJ2-4, with a possible D match to TRBD1 (6 bases). Trimming took 5 bases from V and 0 from J, leaving 11 bases between them. This CDR3 is 15 amino acids long. Germline CDR1 is MNHEY and CDR2 is SMNVEV (reference sequence). CDR3 loop: CASSTRTVAKNIQYF. The CDR3 nucleotides are TGTGCCAGCAGTACCCGGACAGTAGCCAAAAACATTCAGTACTTC.

In its sample, this clonotype was seen a few times. This chain connects TRBV20-1 to TRBJ2-1; 8 nucleotides agree with TRBD2. The CDR3 totals 16 residues. CDR1 is DFQATT, CDR2 SNEGSKA, per germline (reference sequence). V lost 0 bases and J lost 0; bases outside the gene matches: 4. In DNA form, the CDR3 reads TGCAGTGCTAGAGAACCCAGCGGGAGCTCCTACAATGAGCAGTTCTTC. This sequence encodes CSAREPSGSSYNEQFF.